The present entry profiles one TCR beta chain with its context. The length of the CDR3 is 15 residues. The V and J ends lost 5 bases and 4 bases respectively, with 17 bases between them. Germline V gene data show CDR1 as SEHNR and CDR2 as FQNEAQ (reference sequence). These data originate in a study of blood T cell repertoires in COVID-19. At the level of the study: Samples of COVID-19 (acute and convalescent) were obtained from the United States, Italy and Spain.

Per the original methods: Estimates of nucleated cell counts were drawn from the amplification of reference gene primers. The table came from immunoSEQ multiplex PCR; TCRdb's copy has only in-frame clones and leaves some out. V and J calls and clone size come straight from that table; D and trimming were deduced from the DNA. Among over 200,000 clones listed, approximately 80% were seen once. The clonotype comes from a man aged 40-49 years who had recovered from COVID-19. This chain connects TRBV7-9 to TRBJ1-1; D gene unclear. The sequenced sample consisted of peripheral blood. The CDR3 DNA follows: TGTGCCAGCAGCCCCGCGGGGATGTGGGGCACTGAAGCTTTCTTT. It encodes CASSPAGMWGTEAFF.